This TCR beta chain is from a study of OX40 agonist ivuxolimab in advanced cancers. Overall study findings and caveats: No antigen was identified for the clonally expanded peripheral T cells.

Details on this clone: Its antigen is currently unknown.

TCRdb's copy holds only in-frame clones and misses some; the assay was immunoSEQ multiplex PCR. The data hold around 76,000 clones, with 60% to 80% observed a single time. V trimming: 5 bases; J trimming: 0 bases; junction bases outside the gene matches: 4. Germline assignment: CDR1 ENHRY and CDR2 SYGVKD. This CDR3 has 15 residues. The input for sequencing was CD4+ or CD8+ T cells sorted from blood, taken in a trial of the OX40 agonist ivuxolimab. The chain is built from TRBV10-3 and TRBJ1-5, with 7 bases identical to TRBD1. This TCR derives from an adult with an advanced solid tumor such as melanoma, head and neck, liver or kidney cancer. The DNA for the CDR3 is TGTGCCATCAGTACCGGGACAGATAGCAATCAGCCCCAGCATTTT. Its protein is CAISTGTDSNQPQHF.